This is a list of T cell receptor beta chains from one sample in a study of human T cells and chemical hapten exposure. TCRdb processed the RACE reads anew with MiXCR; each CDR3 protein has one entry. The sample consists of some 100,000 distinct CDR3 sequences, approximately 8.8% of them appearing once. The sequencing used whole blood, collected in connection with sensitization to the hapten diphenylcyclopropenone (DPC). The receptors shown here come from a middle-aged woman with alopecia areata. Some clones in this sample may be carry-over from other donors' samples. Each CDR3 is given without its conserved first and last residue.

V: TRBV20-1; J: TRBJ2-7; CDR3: SVAGTSGLYEQY
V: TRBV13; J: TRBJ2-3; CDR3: ASSLLGRERGIETDTQY
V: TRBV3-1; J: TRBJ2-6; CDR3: ASSQDLTLGASGANVLT
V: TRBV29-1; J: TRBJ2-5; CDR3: SVGGGGQETQY
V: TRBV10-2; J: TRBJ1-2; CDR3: ASADGLYGYT
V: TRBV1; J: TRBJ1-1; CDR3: TSSRGTGGDTEAF
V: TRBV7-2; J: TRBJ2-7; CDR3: ASSLAAGAGYEQY
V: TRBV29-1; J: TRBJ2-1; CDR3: SVDGIAGATYNEQF
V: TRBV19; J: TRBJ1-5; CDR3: ATQVGGNQPQH
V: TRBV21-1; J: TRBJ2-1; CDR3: ASSRTSGGPNEQF
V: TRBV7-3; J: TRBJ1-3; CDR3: ASSLTGSSGNTIY
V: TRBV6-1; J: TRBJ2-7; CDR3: ASRRTSGSYEQY
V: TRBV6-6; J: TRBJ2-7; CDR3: ASSYGESSYEQY
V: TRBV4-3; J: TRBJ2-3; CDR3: ASSQVGDTQY
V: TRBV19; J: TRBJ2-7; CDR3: ASSTPGGYEQY
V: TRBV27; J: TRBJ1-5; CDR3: ASSLLGHNQPQH
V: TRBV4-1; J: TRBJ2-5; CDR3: ASSLVIGETQY
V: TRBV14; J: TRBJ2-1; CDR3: ASSQGHSGGNEQF
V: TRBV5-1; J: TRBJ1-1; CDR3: ASSLLTDTEAF
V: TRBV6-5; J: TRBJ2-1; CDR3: ASSGRGVSGGYNEQF
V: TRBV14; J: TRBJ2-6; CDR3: ASSHLSDRLDVLT
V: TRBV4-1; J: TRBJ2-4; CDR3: ASSLGTEGAIPKNIQY